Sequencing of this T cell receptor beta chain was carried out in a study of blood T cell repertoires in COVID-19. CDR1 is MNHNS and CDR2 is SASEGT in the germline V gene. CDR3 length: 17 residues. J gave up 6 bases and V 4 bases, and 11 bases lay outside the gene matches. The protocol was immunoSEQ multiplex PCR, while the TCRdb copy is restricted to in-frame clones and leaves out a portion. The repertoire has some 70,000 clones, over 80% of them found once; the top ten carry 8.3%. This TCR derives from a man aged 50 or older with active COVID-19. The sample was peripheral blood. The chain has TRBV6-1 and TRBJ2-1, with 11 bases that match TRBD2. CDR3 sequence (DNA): TGTGCCAGCAGTGTACCCCGATTAGCGGGGGGGGTCAATGAGCAGTTCTTC. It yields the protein CASSVPRLAGGVNEQFF.